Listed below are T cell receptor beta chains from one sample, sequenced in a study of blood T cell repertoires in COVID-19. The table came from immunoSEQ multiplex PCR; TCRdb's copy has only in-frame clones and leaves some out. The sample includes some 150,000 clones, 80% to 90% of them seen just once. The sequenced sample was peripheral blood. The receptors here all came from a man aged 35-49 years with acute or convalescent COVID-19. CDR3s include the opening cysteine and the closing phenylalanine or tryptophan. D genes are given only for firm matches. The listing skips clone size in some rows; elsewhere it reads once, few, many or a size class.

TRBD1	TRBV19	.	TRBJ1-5	CASSIQRQGNQPQHF	TGTGCCAGTAGTATTCAGCGACAGGGTAATCAGCCCCAGCATTTT
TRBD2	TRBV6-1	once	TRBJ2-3	CASSDSGGRTDTQYF	TGTGCCAGCAGTGATAGCGGGGGTAGGACAGATACGCAGTATTTT
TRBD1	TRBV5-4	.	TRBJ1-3	CASSADRAGNTIYF	TGTGCCAGCAGCGCGGACAGGGCTGGAAACACCATATATTTT
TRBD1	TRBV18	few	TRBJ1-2	CASSPRQGATDGYTF	TGTGCCAGCTCGCCGAGACAGGGGGCGACGGATGGCTACACCTTC
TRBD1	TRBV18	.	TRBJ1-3	CASSGTGGNTIYF	TGTGCCAGCTCCGGGACAGGGGGAAACACCATATATTTT
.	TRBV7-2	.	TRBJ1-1	CASSPGPNTEAFF	TGTGCCAGCAGCCCGGGTCCGAACACTGAAGCTTTCTTT
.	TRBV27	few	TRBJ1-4	CASRPRAGAGTNEKLFF	TGTGCCAGCAGGCCAAGGGCAGGGGCGGGAACTAATGAAAAACTGTTTTTT
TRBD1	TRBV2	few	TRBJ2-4	CASCDDTGVENIQYF	TGTGCCAGCTGTGACGATACAGGGGTGGAAAACATTCAGTACTTC
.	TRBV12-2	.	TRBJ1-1	CASRLLLCRTEAFF	TGTGCAAGTCGCTTACTCCTCTGCAGGACTGAAGCTTTCTTT
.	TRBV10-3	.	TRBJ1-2	CAITGQNYGYTF	TGTGCCATCACCGGACAGAACTATGGCTACACCTTC
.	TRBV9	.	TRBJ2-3	CASSVGAYSSTDTQYF	TGTGCCAGCAGCGTGGGGGCTTATTCTAGCACAGATACGCAGTATTTT
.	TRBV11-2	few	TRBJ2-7	CASSSNTGIYEQYF	TGTGCCAGCAGCTCAAATACAGGGATCTACGAGCAGTACTTC
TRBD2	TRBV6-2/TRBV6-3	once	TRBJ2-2	CASSRLAGGPNTGELFF	TGTGCCAGCAGTAGACTAGCGGGGGGACCGAACACCGGGGAGCTGTTTTTT
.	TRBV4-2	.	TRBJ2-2	CASSQVSVINTGELFF	TGTGCCAGCAGCCAAGTTTCAGTAATCAACACCGGGGAGCTGTTTTTT
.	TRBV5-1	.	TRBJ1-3	CASSLSAADLYSGNTIYF	TGCGCCAGCAGCTTGAGTGCGGCAGACTTATACTCTGGAAACACCATATATTTT
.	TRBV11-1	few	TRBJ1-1	CASSLRQQNTEAFF	TGTGCCAGCAGCTTACGACAGCAGAACACTGAAGCTTTCTTT
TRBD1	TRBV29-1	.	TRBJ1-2	CSVELRTGGNYGYTF	TGCAGCGTTGAATTAAGGACAGGAGGCAACTATGGCTACACCTTC
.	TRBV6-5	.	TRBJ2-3	CASFRRGFSTDTQYF	TGTGCCAGCTTCCGCCGGGGGTTTAGCACAGATACGCAGTATTTT
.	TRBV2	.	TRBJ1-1	CASSLRGGSEAFF	TGTGCCAGCAGTTTGCGGGGGGGGAGTGAAGCTTTCTTT
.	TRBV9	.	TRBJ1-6	CASSVGRGGGVGVQTPLHF	TGTGCCAGCAGCGTAGGCCGGGGGGGCGGCGTGGGAGTCCAGACACCCCTCCACTTT
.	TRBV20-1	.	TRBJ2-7	CSAKGTYEQYF	TGCAGTGCCAAGGGGACCTACGAGCAGTACTTC
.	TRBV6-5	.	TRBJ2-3	CASRKGGTDTQYF	TGTGCCAGCAGAAAAGGGGGCACAGATACGCAGTATTTT
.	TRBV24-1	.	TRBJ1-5	CATSGQQGIHQPQHF	TGTGCCACCAGTGGACAACAGGGCATTCATCAGCCCCAGCATTTT